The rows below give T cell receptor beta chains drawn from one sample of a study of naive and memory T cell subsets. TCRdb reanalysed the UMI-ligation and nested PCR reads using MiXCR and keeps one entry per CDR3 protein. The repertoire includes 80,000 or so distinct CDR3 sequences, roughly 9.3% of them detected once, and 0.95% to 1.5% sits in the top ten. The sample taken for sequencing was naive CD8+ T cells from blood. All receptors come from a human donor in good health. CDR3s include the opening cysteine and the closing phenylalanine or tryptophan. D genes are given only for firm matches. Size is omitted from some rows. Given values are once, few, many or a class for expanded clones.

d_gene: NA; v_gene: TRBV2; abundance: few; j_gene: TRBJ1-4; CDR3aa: CASSEGQNTNEKLFF; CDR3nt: TGTGCCAGCAGTGAAGGACAGAATACTAATGAAAAACTGTTTTTT
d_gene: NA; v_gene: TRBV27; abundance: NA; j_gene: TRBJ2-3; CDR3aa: CASSGPIDTQYF; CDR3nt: TGTGCCAGCAGCGGACCCATCGATACGCAGTATTTT
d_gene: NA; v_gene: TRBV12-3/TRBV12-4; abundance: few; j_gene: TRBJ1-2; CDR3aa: CASRQGVGGYTF; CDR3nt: TGTGCCAGCAGACAGGGAGTAGGGGGCTACACCTTC
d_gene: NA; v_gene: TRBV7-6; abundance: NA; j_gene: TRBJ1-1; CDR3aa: CASSGPEPNTEAFF; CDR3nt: TGTGCCAGCAGCGGCCCCGAACCGAACACTGAAGCTTTCTTT
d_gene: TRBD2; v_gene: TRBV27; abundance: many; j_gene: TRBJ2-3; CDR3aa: CASSLVTSAADTQYF; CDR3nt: TGTGCCAGCAGTTTAGTTACTAGCGCTGCAGATACGCAGTATTTT
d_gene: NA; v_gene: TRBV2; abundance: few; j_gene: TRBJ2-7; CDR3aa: CASSEAGILDEQYF; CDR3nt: TGTGCCAGCAGTGAAGCAGGGATTCTGGACGAGCAGTACTTC
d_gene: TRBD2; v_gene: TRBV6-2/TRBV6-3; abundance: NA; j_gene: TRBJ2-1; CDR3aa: CASTLAGPYNEQFF; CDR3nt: TGTGCCAGCACACTAGCGGGACCTTACAATGAGCAGTTCTTC
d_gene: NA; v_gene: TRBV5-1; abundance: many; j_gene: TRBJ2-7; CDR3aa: CASRAPGASYEQYF; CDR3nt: TGCGCCAGCAGGGCCCCGGGGGCCTCTTACGAGCAGTACTTC
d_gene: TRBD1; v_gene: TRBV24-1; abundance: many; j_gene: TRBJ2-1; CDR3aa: CATSDLGQGGVASHDNEQFF; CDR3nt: TGTGCCACCAGTGATCTCGGACAGGGGGGGGTAGCGTCCCACGACAATGAGCAGTTCTTC
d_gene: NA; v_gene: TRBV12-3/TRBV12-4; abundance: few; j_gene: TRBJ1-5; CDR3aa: CASKQSNQPQHF; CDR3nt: TGTGCCAGCAAACAGAGCAATCAGCCCCAGCATTTT
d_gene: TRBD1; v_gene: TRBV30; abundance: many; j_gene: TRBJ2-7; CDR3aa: CAWSVNVGTTSGQSSYEQYF; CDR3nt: TGTGCCTGGAGTGTAAACGTAGGCACTACGTCGGGACAGAGTTCTTACGAGCAGTACTTC
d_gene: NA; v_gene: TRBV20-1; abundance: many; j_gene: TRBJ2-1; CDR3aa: CSARDHTSREQFF; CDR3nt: TGCAGTGCTAGAGATCATACGAGTCGTGAGCAGTTCTTC
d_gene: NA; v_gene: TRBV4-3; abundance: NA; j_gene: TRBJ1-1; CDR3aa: CASSPVTGSLNTEAFF; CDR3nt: TGCGCCAGCAGCCCTGTCACAGGGAGCCTGAACACTGAAGCTTTCTTT
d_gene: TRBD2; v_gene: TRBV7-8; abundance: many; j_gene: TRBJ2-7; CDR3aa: CASSIRGAYEQYF; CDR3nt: TGTGCCAGCAGCATCCGGGGGGCCTACGAGCAGTACTTC
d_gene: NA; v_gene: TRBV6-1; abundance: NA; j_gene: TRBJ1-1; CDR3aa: CASSEGPLSFF; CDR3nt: TGTGCCAGCAGTGAAGGCCCTCTGTCTTTCTTT
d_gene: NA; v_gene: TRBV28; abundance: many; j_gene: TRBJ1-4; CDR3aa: CASSPPDGPYEKLFF; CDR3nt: TGTGCCAGCAGTCCCCCCGACGGTCCCTATGAAAAACTGTTTTTT
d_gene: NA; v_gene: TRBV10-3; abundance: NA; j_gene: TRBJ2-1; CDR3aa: CAISESPRSGNEQFF; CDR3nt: TGTGCCATCAGTGAATCACCCCGGTCAGGCAATGAGCAGTTCTTC